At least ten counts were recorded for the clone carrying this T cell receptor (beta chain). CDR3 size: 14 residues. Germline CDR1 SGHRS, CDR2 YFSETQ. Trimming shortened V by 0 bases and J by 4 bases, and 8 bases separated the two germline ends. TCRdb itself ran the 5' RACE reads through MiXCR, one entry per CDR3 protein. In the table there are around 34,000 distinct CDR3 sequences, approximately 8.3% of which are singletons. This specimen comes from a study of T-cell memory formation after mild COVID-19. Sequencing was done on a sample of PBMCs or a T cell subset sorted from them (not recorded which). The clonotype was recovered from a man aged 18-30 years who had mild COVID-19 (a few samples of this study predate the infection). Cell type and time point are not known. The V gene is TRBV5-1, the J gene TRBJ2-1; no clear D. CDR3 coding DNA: TGCGCCAGCAGCTTGGATGGGGAATACAATGAGCAGTTCTTC. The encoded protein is CASSLDGEYNEQFF.